Following are 3 T cell receptor beta chains from one sample sequenced in a study of shared clonotypes between healthy human individuals. Here immunoSEQ multiplex PCR was the method, and the copy in TCRdb shows in-frame clones only, minus some. The profile covers about 2 million clones, with just under 95% appearing a single time and about 1.1% taken by the ten largest. Naive CD8 cells lacked CD45RO and underwent positive selection for CCR7, leaving out terminally differentiated effector memory CD45RA+ cells. Material for sequencing was naive CD8+ T cells sorted from blood. The receptors stem from a man between 18 and 29 years old in good health.

As for this clone: The same CDR3 arises from other DNA sequences in this sample as well. The J gene is TRBJ2-3, the V gene TRBV5-1; D gene unclear. In germline, CDR1 is SGHRS, CDR2 YFSETQ. This CDR3 is built from 15 residues. V lost 0 bases and J 0 bases, leaving 8 bases between the germline ends. The CDR3 DNA is TGCGCCAGCAGCTTGGTTGGCACGAGCACAGATACGCAGTATTTT. Translating it yields CASSLVGTSTDTQYF.

J is TRBJ2-3 and V is TRBV30, with 9 bases that match TRBD2. Trimming took 8 bases from V and 4 from J; bases not matched to a gene: 13. Per the germline V gene, CDR1 is GTSNPN and CDR2 is SVGIG (reference sequence). The CDR3 runs to 15 residues. In DNA, the CDR3 is TGTGCCACCCAGCTAGCGGGCGGGGGGGCAGATACGCAGTATTTT. This gives the protein CATQLAGGGADTQYF.

The chain employs TRBV7-8 and TRBJ2-7; the match to TRBD2 covers 9 bases. V was clipped by 5 bases and J by 4 bases; unmatched bases: 12. The CDR3 is 16 amino acids. CDR1 and CDR2 (germline): SGHVS, FQNEAQ. CDR3 sequence: CASSEAVGSGSYEQYF. CDR3 in DNA: TGTGCCAGCAGCGAAGCGGTTGGTAGCGGGAGTTACGAGCAGTACTTC.